The next 13 T cell receptor beta chains were all read from a single sample in a study of monozygotic twins with inflammatory bowel disease. TCRdb derives one entry per CDR3 protein from the 5' RACE reads, leaving out DNA. The sample table sets out approximately 400,000 distinct CDR3 sequences. What was sequenced was blood. These receptors originate from a human donor with ulcerative colitis or Crohn's disease, or a healthy co-twin of an affected twin (not recorded which).

The chain is built from TRBV12-3 or TRBV12-4 and TRBJ2-7; TCRdb's D call of TRBD2 is untestable without DNA. This CDR3 comprises 16 residues. CDR3: CASTTGDSGLSGQQYF.

This chain links TRBV28 with TRBJ2-7; TCRdb's D call, TRBD2, is unchecked because there is no DNA. The CDR3 is made up of 16 amino acids. Germline assignment: CDR1 MDHEN and CDR2 SYDVKM. The CDR3 is CASSYSTGLLSYEQYF.

The J gene is TRBJ2-3, the V gene TRBV14. The CDR3 has 14 amino acids. Germline CDR1 reads SGHDN; CDR2 reads FVKESK. CDR3 region: CASSQEVSADTQYF.

The chain couples TRBV5-1 to TRBJ1-1; as DNA is missing, the TRBD1 call by TCRdb cannot be tested. The CDR3 has 16 amino acids. The germline V gene encodes CDR1 SGHRS and CDR2 YFSETQ. The CDR3 sequence: CASSLGPKVDGTEAFF.

The J gene is TRBJ2-7, the V gene TRBV25-1. The CDR3 has 12 residues. From germline, CDR1 is MGHDK and CDR2 SYGVNS. CDR3 protein: CASRSISYEQYF.

The chain joins TRBV6-2 or TRBV6-3 to TRBJ1-1. Germline V gives CDR1 MNHEY, CDR2 SVGEGT. The CDR3 has 14 amino acids. The CDR3 here is CASSYSGAWTEAFF.

The J gene is TRBJ2-5, the V gene TRBV5-1; TCRdb indicates TRBD2, and absent DNA this call remains unverified. The CDR3 covers 16 residues. Germline V gene lookup returns CDR1 SGHRS and CDR2 YFSETQ. This chain's CDR3 is CASSWERGGRRETQYF. Full variable domain (rest looked up from reference TRBV5-1 and TRBJ2-5): KAGVTQTPRYLIKTRGQQVTLSCSPISGHRSVSWYQQTPGQGLQFLFEYFSETQRNKGNFPGRFSGRQFSNSRSEMNVSTLELGDSALYLCASSWERGGRRETQYFGPGTRLLVL.

V usage is TRBV6-6 and J usage is TRBJ1-6. Germline V gene data show CDR1 as MNHNY and CDR2 as SVGAGI (reference sequence). The CDR3 length is 14 residues. The CDR3 sequence: CASSQQGPNSPLHF.

The V gene is TRBV4-1, the J gene TRBJ1-2. The length of the CDR3 is 14 residues. Germline V lookup: CDR1 MGHRA, CDR2 YSYEKL. Here the CDR3 reads CASSQDARNYGYTF.

V is TRBV3-1 and J is TRBJ2-7; as DNA is missing, the TRBD2 call by TCRdb cannot be tested. The CDR3 sequence is 16 residues long. CDR1 and CDR2 from the germline V gene are LGHDT and YNNKEL (reference sequence). The CDR3 loop reads CASSHYLAGRKYEQYF.

The chain has TRBV11-2 and TRBJ2-2; absent DNA, TCRdb's TRBD1 call cannot be checked. This CDR3 region has 17 residues. The germline V gene has CDR1 SGHAT and CDR2 FQNNGV. This CDR3 is CASRSEGGAANTGELFF.

The CDR3 sequence is CSANGQGNQPQHF. V gene TRBV20-1 combines with J gene TRBJ1-5; absent DNA, TCRdb's TRBD1 call cannot be checked. The CDR3 spans 13 residues. CDR1 DFQATT and CDR2 SNEGSKA come from the germline V gene (reference sequence).

The J gene is TRBJ2-3, the V gene TRBV29-1; TCRdb's assignment of TRBD2 cannot be checked, as there is no DNA. The CDR3 has 15 amino acids. CDR1 is SQVTM, CDR2 ANQGSEA, per germline. CDR3 sequence reads: CSVEGDLHLADTQYF.